The source of this TCR beta chain is a study of patients and donors after allogeneic stem cell transplantation. This clonotype showed up many times. The CDR3 sequence is 17 residues long. V was shortened by 0 bases and J by 2 bases, with 17 bases between the two germline ends. TCRdb analysed the RT-PCR reads with MiXCR anew, one entry per CDR3 protein. The top ten clones hold 5% to 6.5% of a sample with 800,000 to 1,000,000 distinct CDR3 sequences, roughly 18% of them seen once. Sequenced material: blood, either unsorted or a sorted T cell fraction (not recorded which). The chain links TRBV12-3 or TRBV12-4 to TRBJ2-7, with D unclear. This clonotype originated in a human donor who was either an allogeneic HSCT recipient or a stem cell or donor lymphocyte infusion donor (not recorded which). It is not recorded whose cells these are; they may come from a transplant donor. In DNA form, the CDR3 reads TGTGCCAGCAGTTTAGCGCTTCTCAGAGAGGAAGCCTACGAGCAGTACTTC. Translating it yields CASSLALLREEAYEQYF.